Listed below are T cell receptor beta chains from one sample, sequenced in a study of regulatory T cells in long-lasting Graves disease. TCRdb called the multiplex PCR reads again in MiXCR, with one record for every CDR3 protein. The sample holds about 470,000 distinct CDR3 sequences, around 20% seen once. The sample was peripheral blood mononuclear cells (PBMCs), taken when the disease was refractory, from a patient treated with antithyroid drugs. The source is a female donor with Graves disease. The CDR3 runs from the conserved cysteine through the conserved F or W. A D gene is named only where the DNA matches it firmly. Some rows mark clone size as missing; the rest say once, few, many or name a class of expanded clone.

TRBJ1-2 - TRBV3-1 many CASSQDLGSNNYGYTF TGTGCCAGCAGCCAAGACCTCGGTTCCAATAACTATGGCTACACCTTC
TRBJ2-5 - TRBV6-1 - CASSPVRETQYF TGTGCCAGCAGTCCCGTTCGGGAGACCCAGTACTTC
TRBJ2-3 - TRBV7-2 few CASSLVGTDTQYF TGTGCCAGCAGCTTAGTGGGTACAGATACGCAGTATTTT
TRBJ2-7 TRBD2 TRBV6-2/TRBV6-3 few CASSYSMGTSVSYEQYF TGTGCCAGCAGTTACTCGATGGGGACTAGTGTGTCCTACGAGCAGTACTTC
TRBJ2-7 - TRBV6-1 many CASSPIGQGRWDYTYEQYF TGTGCCAGCAGCCCGATTGGACAGGGAAGGTGGGACTATACCTACGAGCAGTACTTC
TRBJ1-1 TRBD1 TRBV28 many CASSWDRPNTEAFF TGCGCCAGCAGCTGGGACAGGCCGAACACTGAAGCTTTCTTT
TRBJ2-5 TRBD2 TRBV11-2 many CASSTGTSGLQETQYF TGTGCCAGCAGCACCGGGACTAGCGGGTTACAAGAGACCCAGTACTTC
TRBJ2-7 - TRBV5-1 - CASSDVGGGYEQYF TGCGCCAGCAGCGATGTCGGAGGGGGCTACGAGCAGTACTTC
TRBJ2-7 - TRBV5-1 - CASSSATAWGFSEQYF TGCGCCAGCAGCTCGGCTACGGCATGGGGCTTTAGCGAGCAGTACTTC
TRBJ2-7 TRBD1 TRBV12-3/TRBV12-4 many CASRAGTDSSYEQYF TGTGCCAGCAGGGCCGGGACAGATAGCTCCTACGAGCAGTACTTC
TRBJ2-7 - TRBV28 many CASSPRGVLGEQYF TGTGCCAGCAGTCCGCGGGGTGTTCTAGGCGAGCAGTACTTC
TRBJ1-4 - TRBV27 many CASSYREGEKLFF TGTGCCAGCAGTTACAGGGAAGGAGAAAAACTGTTTTTT
TRBJ1-1 - TRBV7-3 - CASSPRAVGNTEAFF TGTGCCAGCAGCCCCCGGGCTGTAGGGAACACTGAAGCTTTCTTT
TRBJ2-7 TRBD1 TRBV7-8 many CATNRGDSNYEQYF TGTGCCACTAACAGGGGGGACTCCAATTACGAGCAGTACTTC
TRBJ1-4 - TRBV18 many CASSPRLAEKLFF TGTGCCAGCTCACCCCGATTGGCGGAAAAACTGTTTTTT
TRBJ1-2 TRBD1 TRBV2 many CASSLEDRASGYTF TGTGCCAGCAGTTTGGAGGACAGGGCGTCTGGCTACACCTTC
TRBJ2-4 - TRBV20-1 - CSASGVAKNIQYF TGCAGTGCTAGTGGGGTAGCCAAAAACATTCAGTACTTC
TRBJ2-7 - TRBV10-3 few CATIDPPGPYEQYF TGTGCCACCATAGACCCTCCCGGCCCCTACGAGCAGTACTTC